The 29 T cell receptor beta chains presented below share a single source sample, sequenced in a study of T cell responses to AZD1222 COVID-19 vaccine. Assay used: immunoSEQ multiplex PCR; TCRdb lists only in-frame clones, some missing. The repertoire holds 150,000 to 200,000 clones, with 85% to 90% as singletons. The starting material was peripheral blood, obtained 28 days after the second AZD1222 dose. The receptors stem from an adult who received the AZD1222 COVID-19 vaccine.

This chain joins TRBV4-3 and TRBJ2-5; 10 nucleotides agree with TRBD1. This CDR3 comprises 16 residues. Trimming at V came to 4 bases and at J to 5 bases, leaving 10 bases not matched to a gene. Germline V lookup: CDR1 LGHNA, CDR2 YSLEER. CDR3: CASSRTPGQGLETQYF. CDR3 nucleotides: TGCGCCAGCAGCCGGACCCCGGGACAGGGGCTCGAGACCCAGTACTTC.

This clone turned up a few times. The chain is built from TRBV7-9 and TRBJ1-6; D uncertain. The germline V and J ends were trimmed by 3 bases and 7 bases, with 4 bases remaining between them. Germline values: CDR1 SEHNR, CDR2 FQNEAQ (reference sequence). The CDR3 length is 12 residues. In nucleotides, the CDR3 is TGTGCCAGCAGCTTGGTAAATTCACCCCTCCACTTT. Translation: CASSLVNSPLHF.

V usage is TRBV7-2 and J usage is TRBJ2-7; unclear D gene. CDR1 and CDR2 from the germline V gene are SGHTA and FQGNSA. CDR3 length: 16 residues. Between the trimmed V and J ends, which lost 0 bases and 0 bases, there was a span of 12 bases. The CDR3 DNA reads TGTGCCAGCAGCTTAGCCGGCCGGCGGATCTCCTACGAGCAGTACTTC. Amino acids: CASSLAGRRISYEQYF.

This chain connects TRBV9 to TRBJ2-1; 8 bases are shared with TRBD2. CDR1 is SGDLS, CDR2 YYNGEE, per germline. The CDR3 is 15 residues long. J lost 6 bases, V lost 1 base, and 6 bases had no gene match. CDR3 residues: CASSVLAGPLNEQFF. DNA of the CDR3: TGTGCCAGCAGCGTACTAGCGGGCCCCCTCAATGAGCAGTTCTTC.

This sequence joins TRBV24-1 and TRBJ2-3; 10 bases are shared with TRBD2. Germline assignment: CDR1 KGHDR and CDR2 SFDVKD. After removal of 0 bases from V and 5 bases from J, the junction contained 4 bases not matched to a gene. The CDR3 is made up of 16 amino acids. CDR3 bases: TGTGCCACCAGTGATTTGCGAGCGGGAGGGCTAGATACGCAGTATTTT. As protein: CATSDLRAGGLDTQYF.

This chain links TRBV6-1 with TRBJ2-7; possibly TRBD1 or TRBD2 for D (5 bases each). The V gene's germline CDR1 is MNHNS and CDR2 SASEGT. This CDR3 spans 15 amino acids. V lost 1 base and J 2 bases, leaving 12 bases between the germline ends. The CDR3 spells CASSEGTGTTYEQYF. Written as DNA, the CDR3 is TGTGCCAGCAGTGAAGGAACCGGGACGACCTACGAGCAGTACTTC.

The rearrangement joins TRBV9 to TRBJ1-2; no clear D gene. V dropped 1 base and J dropped 2 bases, with 6 bases sitting between them. This CDR3 has 13 residues. Germline CDR1 reads SGDLS; CDR2 reads YYNGEE. In nucleotides, the CDR3 is TGTGCCAGCAGCGTACCGGGAAACTATGGCTACACCTTC. It codes for CASSVPGNYGYTF.

This chain links TRBV30 with TRBJ2-7, with 8 bases matching TRBD1. CDR1 GTSNPN and CDR2 SVGIG come from the germline V gene (reference sequence). The CDR3 totals 13 residues. Trimming removed 7 bases from V and 1 base from J; junction bases left unmatched: 6. The chain's CDR3 is CASHRDRSYEQYF. CDR3 nucleotide sequence: TGTGCCTCTCACCGGGACAGGTCCTACGAGCAGTACTTC. The full variable domain, its missing parts supplied by reference TRBV30 and TRBJ2-7, is SQTIHQWPATLVQPVGSPLSLECTVEGTSNPNLYWYRQAAGRGLQLLFYSVGIGQISSEVPQNLSASRPQDRQFILSSKKLLLSDSGFYLCASHRDRSYEQYFGPGTRLTVT.

This clone has only one observation. The rearrangement links TRBV10-3 to TRBJ2-2; D is unresolved. The V gene's germline CDR1 is ENHRY and CDR2 SYGVKD. Trimming cost V 4 bases and J 8 bases, with 5 bases left between them. CDR3 length: 11 amino acids. The CDR3 nucleotides read TGTGCCATCAGTGGGGGAGGGGAGCTGTTTTTT. Protein: CAISGGGELFF.

This clone was observed many times. V and J are TRBV9 and TRBJ2-1, with 12 bases identical to TRBD1. The trim removed 4 bases at V and 5 bases at J, leaving 19 bases unmatched. The CDR3 length is 20 residues. CDR1 is SGDLS, CDR2 YYNGEE, per germline. The CDR3 nucleotides are TGTGCCAGCAGCAGCACCGGGACAGGGGGCGGCGGGAGTTTACACAATGAGCAGTTCTTC. Protein product: CASSSTGTGGGGSLHNEQFF.

The count of this clone is one. V and J are TRBV7-3 and TRBJ2-7, with TRBD1 matching over 9 bases. V lost 4 bases and J lost 4; bases outside the gene matches: 8. Per germline, CDR1 SGHTA and CDR2 FQGTGA. This CDR3 has 15 amino acids. Here the CDR3 reads CASSWWGQGVYEQYF. CDR3 bases: TGTGCCAGCAGCTGGTGGGGACAGGGAGTTTACGAGCAGTACTTC.

A single count supports this clone. The chain combines TRBV14 with TRBJ2-2; TRBD1 is a possible D gene (5 bases). The CDR3 runs 13 residues. Germline loops: CDR1 SGHDN, CDR2 FVKESK. Trimming removed 4 bases at V and 4 bases at J, with 7 bases between. The CDR3 loop is CASSLQGTGELFF. Here the CDR3 DNA reads TGTGCCAGCAGCCTTCAGGGCACCGGGGAGCTGTTTTTT.

The chain recombines TRBV5-4 with TRBJ2-7; 7 bases are a match to TRBD1. This CDR3 is 13 amino acids long. J lost 0 bases, V lost 5 bases, and 2 bases had no gene match. CDR1 is SGHNT, CDR2 YYREEE, per germline (reference sequence). CDR3 loop: CASRTGNSYEQYF. DNA for the CDR3: TGTGCCAGCAGGACAGGGAACTCCTACGAGCAGTACTTC.

The V call is TRBV30, the J call TRBJ2-7; 10 nucleotides align to TRBD2. V lost 4 bases and J lost 7; bases outside the gene matches: 4. The germline V gene has CDR1 GTSNPN and CDR2 SVGIG (reference sequence). The length of the CDR3 is 12 residues. In nucleotides, the CDR3 is TGTGCCTGGACTAGCGGGGGCCAGGAGCAGTACTTC. It encodes CAWTSGGQEQYF.

This chain joins TRBV29-1 and TRBJ1-2; the D gene is possibly TRBD1 (5 bases). The germline V gene has CDR1 SQVTM and CDR2 ANQGSEA. CDR3 length: 15 residues. Trimming removed 4 bases from V and 5 bases from J, with 20 bases in between. The CDR3 DNA sequence: TGCAGCGTTGTTGGAGCAGGGCTCAGGGAGTATGGCTACACCTTC. Its translation: CSVVGAGLREYGYTF. Complete variable domain (other parts from reference TRBV29-1 and TRBJ1-2): SAVISQKPSRDICQRGTSLTIQCQVDSQVTMMFWYRQQPGQSLTLIATANQGSEATYESGFVIDKFPISRPNLTFSTLTVSNMSPEDSSIYLCSVVGAGLREYGYTFGSGTRLTVV.

In regard to this clone: Germline is not matched at one junction end, which may reflect a read error. The chain links TRBV6-5 to TRBJ2-1, with D possibly TRBD1 on 6 matching bases. Germline V lookup: CDR1 MNHEY, CDR2 SVGAGI. This CDR3 is built from 15 residues. DNA for the CDR3: TGTGCCAGCAGATACTCGACAGGTAACTACAATGAGCAGTTCTTC. Encoded protein: CASRYSTGNYNEQFF.

The chain joins TRBV7-2 to TRBJ2-3; 8 nucleotides align to TRBD2. After removal of 5 bases from V and 8 bases from J, the junction contained 6 bases not matched to a gene. The CDR3 is made up of 13 amino acids. From germline, CDR1 is SGHTA and CDR2 FQGNSA. CDR3 sequence (DNA): TGTGCCAGCAGCCTTCTCCGGGAGGGTACGCAGTATTTT. It encodes CASSLLREGTQYF. Combining the CDR3 with reference TRBV7-2 and TRBJ2-3 gives the whole variable domain GAGVSQSPSNKVTEKGKDVELRCDPISGHTALYWYRQSLGQGLEFLIYFQGNSAPDKSGLPSDRFSAERTGGSVSTLTIQRTQQEDSAVYLCASSLLREGTQYFGPGTRLTVL.

This rearrangement joins TRBV19 to TRBJ1-2; 7 bases agree with TRBD1. The CDR3 is made up of 15 amino acids. V shed 5 bases and J 2 bases; nucleotides not matched to a gene: 8. Germline V gene lookup returns CDR1 LNHDA and CDR2 SQIVND (reference sequence). The CDR3 is CASSVQGTLNYGYTF. The CDR3 nucleotides are TGTGCCAGTAGTGTACAGGGGACGTTAAACTATGGCTACACCTTC.

The rearrangement links TRBV3-1 (or the pseudogene TRBV3-2) to TRBJ2-5; 11 bases fit TRBD2. Losses at the gene ends were 0 bases for V and 2 bases for J; bases not matched to a gene: 8. The CDR3 is made up of 18 amino acids. Per the germline V gene, CDR1 is LGHDT and CDR2 is YNNKEL (reference sequence). CDR3 sequence (DNA): TGTGCCAGCAGCCAAGAAGGGCGTCTAGCGGGAGGACAAGAGACCCAGTACTTC. The encoded protein is CASSQEGRLAGGQETQYF.

The gene calls are TRBV30 and TRBJ1-5, with D possibly TRBD1 on 5 matching bases. The V end was cut by 2 bases, the J end by 6 bases, with 17 bases between. The germline CDR1 and CDR2 sequences are GTSNPN and SVGIG (reference sequence). The CDR3 totals 15 residues. Written as DNA, the CDR3 is TGTGCCTGGAGTAGGTCGGGGGTCGTACCTCAGCCCCAGCATTTT. Its protein is CAWSRSGVVPQPQHF.

The chain links TRBV27 to TRBJ2-7, with a possible D match to TRBD2 (5 bases). From germline, CDR1 is MNHEY and CDR2 SMNVEV (reference sequence). The CDR3 has 15 amino acids. Trimming took off 3 bases at V and 0 bases at J, with 12 bases between the two ends. DNA for the CDR3: TGTGCCAGCAGTTTGATAGCGCACAGCTCCTACGAGCAGTACTTC. Its translation is CASSLIAHSSYEQYF.

The chain couples TRBV5-1 to TRBJ1-3; a weak D match, TRBD1 (5 bases). This CDR3 has 15 residues. The V and J ends lost 4 bases and 0 bases respectively, with 11 bases between them. Germline CDR1 is SGHRS and CDR2 is YFSETQ. The CDR3 protein is CASSLDRGSGNTIYF. CDR3 sequence (DNA): TGCGCCAGCAGCCTCGACAGAGGCTCTGGAAACACCATATATTTT.

This rearrangement joins TRBV19 to TRBJ2-7; TRBD1 or TRBD2 may be the D gene (5 bases each). The V end lost 3 bases, the J end lost 3 bases, and 15 bases lay between the germline ends. The germline CDR1 and CDR2 sequences are LNHDA and SQIVND (reference sequence). This CDR3 has 15 amino acids. CDR3 bases: TGTGCCAGTAGTATGGGGCGGGCTGGGGTCTACGAGCAGTACTTC. Protein product: CASSMGRAGVYEQYF.

This clone was observed a single time. This sequence joins TRBV9 and TRBJ1-4, with a weak D call TRBD1 (5 bases). CDR1 and CDR2 from the germline V gene are SGDLS and YYNGEE. CDR3 size: 13 residues. V dropped 8 bases and J dropped 8 bases, with 16 bases sitting between them. The DNA of the CDR3 is TGTGCCAGAGCGCGGGGCGCAACCGAAAAACTGTTTTTT. Translation: CARARGATEKLFF.

V gene TRBV30 combines with J gene TRBJ2-3, with TRBD2 as a possible D gene (6 bases). In germline, CDR1 is GTSNPN, CDR2 SVGIG (reference sequence). V lost 4 bases, J lost 7 bases, and 18 bases lay in between. The CDR3 sequence is 14 residues long. CDR3 in DNA: TGTGCCTGGACGCAGACGGGAGTTGATAATACGCAGTATTTT. Translating it yields CAWTQTGVDNTQYF.

This chain links TRBV2 with TRBJ2-4; TRBD2 matches at 9 bases. Germline CDR1 SNHLY, CDR2 FYNNEI. The CDR3 sequence is 13 residues long. V lost 1 base, J lost 12 bases, and 4 bases stayed unmatched. The CDR3 bases are TGTGCCAGCAGTGAAGGCGGGAGGGAGAATCAGTACTTC. The encoded protein is CASSEGGRENQYF.

The chain links TRBV7-6 to TRBJ2-5; TRBD2 aligns across 11 bases. J was trimmed by 0 bases and V by 5 bases; bases with no gene match: 8. This CDR3 contains 17 residues. The germline gives CDR1 SGHVS, CDR2 FNYEAQ. This CDR3 is CASSRPRLAGNQETQYF. The CDR3 DNA reads TGTGCCAGCAGCCGGCCTCGACTAGCGGGGAACCAAGAGACCCAGTACTTC.

On this clone itself: This sample also contains other DNA sequences that code for the same CDR3. The CDR3, as DNA: TGTGCCAGCAGCTTAGTACAGGGAAACACCGGGGAGCTGTTTTTT. Residues: CASSLVQGNTGELFF. The chain joins TRBV7-8 to TRBJ2-2, with D perhaps matching TRBD1 (6 bases). Germline loops: CDR1 SGHVS, CDR2 FQNEAQ. The CDR3 is made up of 15 amino acids. Trimming shortened V by 1 base and J by 2 bases, and 8 bases separated the two germline ends. The full variable domain, rest sourced from reference TRBV7-8 and TRBJ2-2, is GAGVSQSPRYKVAKRGQDVALRCDPISGHVSLFWYQQALGQGPEFLTYFQNEAQLDKSGLPSDRFFAERPEGSVSTLKIQRTQQEDSAVYLCASSLVQGNTGELFFGEGSRLTVL.

The chain joins TRBV27 to TRBJ1-1; the D is unclear. Trimming left V 8 bases short and J 6 bases short, with 19 bases between. The CDR3 sequence is 14 residues long. Germline V gene lookup returns CDR1 MNHEY and CDR2 SMNVEV (reference sequence). The CDR3 bases are TGTGCCAGCTTGGCCCGTCTCTCCGGCTCTGAAGCTTTCTTT. This sequence encodes CASLARLSGSEAFF.